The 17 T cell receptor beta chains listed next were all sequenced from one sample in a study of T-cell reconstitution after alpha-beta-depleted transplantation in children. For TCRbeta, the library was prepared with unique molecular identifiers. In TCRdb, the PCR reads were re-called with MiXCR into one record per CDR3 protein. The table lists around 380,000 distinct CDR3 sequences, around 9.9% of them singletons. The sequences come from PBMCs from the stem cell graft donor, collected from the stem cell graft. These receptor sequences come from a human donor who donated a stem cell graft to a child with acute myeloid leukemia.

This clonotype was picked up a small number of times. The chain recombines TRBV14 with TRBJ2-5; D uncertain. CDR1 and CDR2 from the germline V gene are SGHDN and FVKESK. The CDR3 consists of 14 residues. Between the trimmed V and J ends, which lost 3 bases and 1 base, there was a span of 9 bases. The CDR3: CASSHRNPQETQYF. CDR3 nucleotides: TGTGCCAGCAGCCACAGGAACCCCCAAGAGACCCAGTACTTC.

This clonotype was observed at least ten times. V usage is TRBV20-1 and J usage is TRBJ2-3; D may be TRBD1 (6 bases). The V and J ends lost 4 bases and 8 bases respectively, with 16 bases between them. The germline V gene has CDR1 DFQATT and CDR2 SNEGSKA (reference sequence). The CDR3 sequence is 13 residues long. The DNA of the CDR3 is TGCAGTGCTACAGGGGATGGGGTTGGTACGCAGTATTTT. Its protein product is CSATGDGVGTQYF.

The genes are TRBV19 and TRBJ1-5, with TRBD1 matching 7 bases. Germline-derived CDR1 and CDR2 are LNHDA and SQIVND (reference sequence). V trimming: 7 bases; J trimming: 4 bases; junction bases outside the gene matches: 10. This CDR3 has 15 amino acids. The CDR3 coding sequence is TGTGCCAGTATTGGATCCGGGACAGAGAATCAGCCCCAGCATTTT. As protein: CASIGSGTENQPQHF.

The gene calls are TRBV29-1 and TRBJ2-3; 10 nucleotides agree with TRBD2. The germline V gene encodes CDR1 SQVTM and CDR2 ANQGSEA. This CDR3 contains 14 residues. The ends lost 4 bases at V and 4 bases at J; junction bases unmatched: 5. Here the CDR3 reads CSVVASGRSDTQYF. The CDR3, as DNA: TGCAGCGTTGTTGCTAGCGGGAGATCAGATACGCAGTATTTT.

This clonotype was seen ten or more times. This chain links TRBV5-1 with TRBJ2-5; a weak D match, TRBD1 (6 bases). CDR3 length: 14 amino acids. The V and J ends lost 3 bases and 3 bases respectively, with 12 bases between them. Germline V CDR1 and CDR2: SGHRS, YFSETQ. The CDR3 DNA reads TGCGCCAGCAGCTCAGGAAGGACAGAAGAGACCCAGTACTTC. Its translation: CASSSGRTEETQYF.

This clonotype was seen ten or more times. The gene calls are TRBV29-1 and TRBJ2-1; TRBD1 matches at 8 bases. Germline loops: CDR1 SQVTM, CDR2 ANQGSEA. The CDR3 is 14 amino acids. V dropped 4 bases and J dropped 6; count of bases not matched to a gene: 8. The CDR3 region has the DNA TGCAGCGTTGGACAGGGGAGGTGGGGCAATGAGCAGTTCTTC. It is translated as CSVGQGRWGNEQFF.

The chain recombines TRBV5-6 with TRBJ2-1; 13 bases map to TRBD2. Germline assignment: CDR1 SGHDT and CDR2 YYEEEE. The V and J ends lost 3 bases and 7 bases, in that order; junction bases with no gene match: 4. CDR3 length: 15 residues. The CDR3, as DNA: TGTGCCAGCAGCTATGGACTAGCGGGGGAAAATGAGCAGTTCTTC. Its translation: CASSYGLAGENEQFF.

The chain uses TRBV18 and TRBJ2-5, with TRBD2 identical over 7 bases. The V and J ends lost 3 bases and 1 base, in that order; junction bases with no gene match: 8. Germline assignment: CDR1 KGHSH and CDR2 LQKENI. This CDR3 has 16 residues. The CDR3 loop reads CASSPWGGQVQETQYF. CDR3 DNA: TGTGCCAGCTCACCGTGGGGGGGTCAAGTCCAAGAGACCCAGTACTTC. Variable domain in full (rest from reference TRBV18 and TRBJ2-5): NAGVMQNPRHLVRRRGQEARLRCSPMKGHSHVYWYRQLPEEGLKFMVYLQKENIIDESGMPKERFSAEFPKEGPSILRIQQVVRGDSAAYFCASSPWGGQVQETQYFGPGTRLLVL.

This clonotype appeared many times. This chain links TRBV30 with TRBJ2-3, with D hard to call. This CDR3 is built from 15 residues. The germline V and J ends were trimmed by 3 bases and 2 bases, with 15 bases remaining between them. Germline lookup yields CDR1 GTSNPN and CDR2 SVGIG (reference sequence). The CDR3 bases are TGTGCCTGGAGGGTATCGGACCGAATCACAGATACGCAGTATTTT. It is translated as CAWRVSDRITDTQYF.

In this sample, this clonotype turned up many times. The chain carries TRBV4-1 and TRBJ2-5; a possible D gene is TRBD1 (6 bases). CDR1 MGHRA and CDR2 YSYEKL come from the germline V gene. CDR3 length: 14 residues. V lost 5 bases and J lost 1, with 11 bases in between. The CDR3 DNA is TGCGCCAGCAGCTCCCAGGGGAGCCAAGAGACCCAGTACTTC. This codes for CASSSQGSQETQYF.

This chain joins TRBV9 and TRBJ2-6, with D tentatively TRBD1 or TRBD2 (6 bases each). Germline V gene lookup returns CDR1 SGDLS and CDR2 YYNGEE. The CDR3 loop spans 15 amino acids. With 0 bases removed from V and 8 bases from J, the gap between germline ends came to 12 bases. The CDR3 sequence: CASSVEGGGTNVLTF. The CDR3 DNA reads TGTGCCAGCAGCGTAGAAGGAGGGGGGACCAACGTCCTGACTTTC.

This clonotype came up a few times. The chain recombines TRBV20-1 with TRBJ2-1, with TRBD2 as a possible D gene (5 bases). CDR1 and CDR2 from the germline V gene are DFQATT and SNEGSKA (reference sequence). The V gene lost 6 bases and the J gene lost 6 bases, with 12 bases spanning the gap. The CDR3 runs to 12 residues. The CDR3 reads CSAGIKGNEQFF. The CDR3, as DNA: TGCAGTGCCGGGATTAAGGGCAATGAGCAGTTCTTC.

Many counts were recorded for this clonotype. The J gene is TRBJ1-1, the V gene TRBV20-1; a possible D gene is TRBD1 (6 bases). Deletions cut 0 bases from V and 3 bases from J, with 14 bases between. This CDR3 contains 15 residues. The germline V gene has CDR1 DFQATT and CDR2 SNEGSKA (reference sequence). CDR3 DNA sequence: TGCAGTGCTAGAGATGAACAGGGTGGACACACTGAAGCTTTCTTT. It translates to CSARDEQGGHTEAFF.

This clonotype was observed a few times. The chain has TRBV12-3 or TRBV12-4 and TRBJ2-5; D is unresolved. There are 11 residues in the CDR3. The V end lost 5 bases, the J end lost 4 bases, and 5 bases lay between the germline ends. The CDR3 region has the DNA TGTGCCAGCAGTGGGATAGAGACCCAGTACTTC. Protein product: CASSGIETQYF.

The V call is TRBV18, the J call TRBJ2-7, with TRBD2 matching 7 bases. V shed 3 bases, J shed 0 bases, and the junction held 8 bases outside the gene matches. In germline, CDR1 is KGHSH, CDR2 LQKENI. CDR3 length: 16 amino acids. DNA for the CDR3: TGTGCCAGCTCACCTGGCCTAGCGGTATACTCCTACGAGCAGTACTTC. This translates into CASSPGLAVYSYEQYF.

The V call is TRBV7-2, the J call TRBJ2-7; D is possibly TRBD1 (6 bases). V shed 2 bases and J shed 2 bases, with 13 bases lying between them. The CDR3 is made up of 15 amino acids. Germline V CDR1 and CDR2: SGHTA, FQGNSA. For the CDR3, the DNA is TGTGCCAGCAGCTTAATCTGGACAGTAACCTACGAGCAGTACTTC. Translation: CASSLIWTVTYEQYF.

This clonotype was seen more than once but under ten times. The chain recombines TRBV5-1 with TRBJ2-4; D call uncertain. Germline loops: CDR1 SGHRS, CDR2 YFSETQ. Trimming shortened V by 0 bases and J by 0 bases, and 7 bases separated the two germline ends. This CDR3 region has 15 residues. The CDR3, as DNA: TGCGCCAGCAGCTTGGGGCCGATAGCCAAAAACATTCAGTACTTC. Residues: CASSLGPIAKNIQYF.